The rows below give T cell receptor beta chains drawn from one sample of a study of regulatory T cells in long-lasting Graves disease. TCRdb itself ran the multiplex PCR reads through MiXCR, one entry per CDR3 protein. The sample has approximately 380,000 distinct CDR3 sequences, less than 25% seen once. The sequencing used peripheral blood mononuclear cells (PBMCs), collected when the disease was refractory, from a patient treated with antithyroid drugs. The receptors originated from a female donor with Graves disease. Both conserved end residues are part of each CDR3. The D gene is left open where the match is weak. Clone sizes are given selectively: once, few, many, or a class where the clone is expanded.

>-|TRBV6-2/TRBV6-3|TRBJ2-7|once|14
TGTGCCAGCAGCCTCGAACATGGGGGGGCCGAGCAGTACTTC
CASSLEHGGAEQYF
>TRBD1|TRBV6-1|TRBJ2-5|few|15
TGTGCCAGCAGGAAGGGGACAGGAGAAAGGGAGACCCAGTACTTC
CASRKGTGERETQYF
>-|TRBV11-2|TRBJ1-1|many|12
TGTGCCAGCAGCTTGGGGGGGCCTGAAGCTTTCTTT
CASSLGGPEAFF
>-|TRBV10-2|TRBJ2-7|few|13
TGCGCCAGCAGTGTCGTCAGAACCTACGAGCAGTACTTC
CASSVVRTYEQYF
>-|TRBV9|TRBJ2-7|few|15
TGTGCCAGCAGTATGACTGGGGGCTTTGGTGGCGAGCAGTACTTC
CASSMTGGFGGEQYF
>TRBD1|TRBV7-9|TRBJ2-7|-|17
TGTGCCAGCAGCGCGTCGGGGACAGGGTATTCCTCCAATGAGCAGTACTTC
CASSASGTGYSSNEQYF
>-|TRBV6-2/TRBV6-3|TRBJ2-2|-|10
TGTGCCAGCGCGGGCGGGGAGCTGTTTTTT
CASAGGELFF
>-|TRBV27|TRBJ2-1|many|13
TGTGCCAGCAGTTTACAGGGAAACAATGAGCAGTTCTTC
CASSLQGNNEQFF
>TRBD2|TRBV28|TRBJ2-4|few|15
TGTGCCAGCAGTCCCGGGACTAGCGACACGGACATTCAGTACTTC
CASSPGTSDTDIQYF
>TRBD1|TRBV12-3/TRBV12-4|TRBJ1-5|many|16
TGTGCCAGCAGTTTAGCGAGGCGACAGGGGAGTCAGCCCCAGCATTTT
CASSLARRQGSQPQHF
>TRBD2|TRBV20-1|TRBJ2-7|many|12
TGCAGTGCTAGGGCGCCGGGGGGCGAGCAGTACTTC
CSARAPGGEQYF
>TRBD1|TRBV12-3/TRBV12-4|TRBJ2-4|many|16
TGTGCCAGCAGTTTCGGACAGGGGACGGCCAAAAACATTCAGTACTTC
CASSFGQGTAKNIQYF
>-|TRBV6-2/TRBV6-3|TRBJ1-1|-|14
TGTGCCAGCAGTGAAGAGGGCGTTTACACTGAAGCTTTCTTT
CASSEEGVYTEAFF
>TRBD2|TRBV2|TRBJ2-5|many|16
TGTGCCAGCAGAGCCGGGACTAGCGGGAGTCGTGAGACCCAGTACTTC
CASRAGTSGSRETQYF
>TRBD1|TRBV12-3/TRBV12-4|TRBJ2-7|many|13
TGTGCCAGCAGGCCGACAGGGGCCGGGGAGCAGTACTTC
CASRPTGAGEQYF
>-|TRBV29-1|TRBJ1-1|many|13
TGCAGCGCTGCCGGGACCCCAGAAACTGAAGCTTTCTTT
CSAAGTPETEAFF
>-|TRBV30|TRBJ1-5|many|14
TGTGCCTGGAGTCAAGGGCAGGGTAATCAGCCCCAGCATTTT
CAWSQGQGNQPQHF
>-|TRBV12-3/TRBV12-4|TRBJ2-7|many|12
TGTGCCAGCAGTCGGGGGTTATACGAGCAGTACTTC
CASSRGLYEQYF
>TRBD2|TRBV7-2|TRBJ2-2|many|19
TGTGCCAGCAGCCGACGGACTAGCGGAAACTACCCAAACACCGGGGAGCTGTTTTTT
CASSRRTSGNYPNTGELFF
>-|TRBV12-3/TRBV12-4|TRBJ2-7|many|14
TGTGCCAGCAGTTTATCGGGGGGCCTGACCGAGCAGTACTTC
CASSLSGGLTEQYF
>-|TRBV6-1|TRBJ2-7|few|15
TGTGCCAGCACCACTTGGCGAGCCGAGGACTACGAGCAGTACTTC
CASTTWRAEDYEQYF
>TRBD1|TRBV28|TRBJ2-7|many|15
TGTGCCAGCACTCTCGGCGGGGACAGGCAGTACGAGCAGTACTTC
CASTLGGDRQYEQYF
>-|TRBV28|TRBJ2-3|-|14
TGTGCCAGCAGTTTACCCCTCCCGGCAGATACGCAGTATTTT
CASSLPLPADTQYF
>TRBD1|TRBV27|TRBJ1-6|few|14
TGTGCCAGCAAACCCGGGACAGGGCTTTCACCCCTCCACTTT
CASKPGTGLSPLHF
>-|TRBV4-3|TRBJ2-4|-|16
TGCGCCAGCAGCCAAGATATGGGCTTCGCCAAAAACATTCAGTACTTC
CASSQDMGFAKNIQYF
>-|TRBV28|TRBJ2-7|many|14
TGTGCCAGCAGTTCTCACCTAACCTCCTACGAGCAGTACTTC
CASSSHLTSYEQYF
>-|TRBV27|TRBJ2-7|many|13
TGTGCCAGCAGTTCCTCAGGGTTCTACGAGCAGTACTTC
CASSSSGFYEQYF
>TRBD2|TRBV11-2|TRBJ2-7|many|15
TGTGCCAGCACCCTTTCGACTAGCGGGAGGTACGAGCAGTACTTC
CASTLSTSGRYEQYF
>-|TRBV6-2/TRBV6-3|TRBJ1-3|-|13
TGTGCCAGCAGTCCCGCGGGCGGAAACACCATATATTTT
CASSPAGGNTIYF
>-|TRBV7-9|TRBJ1-2|many|14
TGTGCCAGCAGCCTAGCGTGGGGGGACTATGGCTACACCTTC
CASSLAWGDYGYTF
>TRBD1|TRBV30|TRBJ2-7|many|15
TGTGCCTGGACATCCCGAGGACAGGGGGCCTACGAGCAGTACTTC
CAWTSRGQGAYEQYF
>-|TRBV2|TRBJ2-2|-|20
TGTGCCAGCAGTGGGACAGGGGGCCCGACTAGCGGGAGAAACACCGGAGAGCTGTTTTTT
CASSGTGGPTSGRNTGELFF
>-|TRBV11-2|TRBJ1-2|many|13
TGTGCCAGCAGCTTAGGGGACCGGGTCGGCTACACCTTC
CASSLGDRVGYTF
>-|TRBV7-3|TRBJ1-1|few|15
TGTGCCAGCAGCTTTAGGGGGGCTGTGATCACTGAAGCTTTCTTT
CASSFRGAVITEAFF
>-|TRBV7-9|TRBJ1-2|-|15
TGTGCCAGCAGCCCACCCGTGGATCCAGACTATGGCTACACCTTC
CASSPPVDPDYGYTF
>-|TRBV27|TRBJ2-5|few|13
TGTGCCAGCAGTTTTGTGTTCTCGGAGACCCAGTACTTC
CASSFVFSETQYF
>-|TRBV6-2/TRBV6-3|TRBJ1-2|many|14
TGTGCCAGCAGTTACTCGACAGCTAACTATGGCTACACCTTC
CASSYSTANYGYTF
>-|TRBV7-2|TRBJ2-5|-|17
TGTGCCAGCAGCTTAGTGGGCAGTAGGGGGGCTCGGGAGACCCAGTACTTC
CASSLVGSRGARETQYF
>-|TRBV4-2|TRBJ1-5|once|15
TGTGCCAGCAGCCAAGAGACAGCTAGCAATCAGCCCCAGCATTTT
CASSQETASNQPQHF
>-|TRBV24-1|TRBJ2-7|many|16
TGTGCCACCAGTGATTACAGAGACTGGATCTCCTACGAGCAGTACTTC
CATSDYRDWISYEQYF
>TRBD2|TRBV5-5|TRBJ2-7|few|15
TGTGCCAGCAGCGCTAGCGGGGGTACGAACTACGAGCAGTACTTC
CASSASGGTNYEQYF
>-|TRBV12-3/TRBV12-4|TRBJ1-2|-|14
TGTGCCAGCAGTTTAAAGGCAGCCCTGTCCGGCTACACCTTC
CASSLKAALSGYTF
>-|TRBV20-1|TRBJ2-5|-|13
TGCAGTGCTAGAAAGAGTGGCGGAGAGACCCAGTACTTC
CSARKSGGETQYF
>-|TRBV12-3/TRBV12-4|TRBJ2-7|many|13
TGTGCCAGCAGCTCTAGCGCCCCGTACGAGCAGTACTTC
CASSSSAPYEQYF
>-|TRBV12-3/TRBV12-4|TRBJ2-5|many|14
TGTGCCAGCAGTTTTATGGGGCGCGGAGAGACCCAGTACTTC
CASSFMGRGETQYF
>TRBD1|TRBV29-1|TRBJ2-5|-|14
TGCAGCACTGCCGGGACAGGGACCGGCGAGACCCAGTACTTC
CSTAGTGTGETQYF
>-|TRBV5-5|TRBJ2-7|few|16
TGTGCCAGCAGCGCTTATAGTTTTGGGAGCTCCTACGAGCAGTACTTC
CASSAYSFGSSYEQYF
>-|TRBV28|TRBJ1-1|many|13
TGTGCCAGCAGTTTTGTAGGGGGCACTGAAGCTTTCTTT
CASSFVGGTEAFF
>TRBD1|TRBV27|TRBJ1-2|many|15
TGTGCCAGCAGAAGGACAGGATTTGTGGACTATGGCTACACCTTC
CASRRTGFVDYGYTF
>-|TRBV6-1|TRBJ1-4|many|14
TGTGCCAGCACGACAGCCCTCCGTGGAGAAAAACTGTTTTTT
CASTTALRGEKLFF
>-|TRBV6-1|TRBJ2-5|-|15
TGTGCCAGCAGTGAAGTGGGCAGGCTGGGGGCGACCCAGTACTTC
CASSEVGRLGATQYF
>TRBD1|TRBV15|TRBJ1-2|many|12
TGTGCCACCAGCCTACAGGGGCAAGGCTACACCTTC
CATSLQGQGYTF
>TRBD2|TRBV12-3/TRBV12-4|TRBJ2-7|-|15
TGTGCCAGCAGTTTACCGGGACTAGCGGCCAACGAGCAGTACTTC
CASSLPGLAANEQYF
>-|TRBV19|TRBJ1-2|-|11
TGTGCCAGCCTCGGGACGGATGGCTACACCTTC
CASLGTDGYTF
>TRBD2|TRBV6-4|TRBJ2-5|many|15
TGTGCCAGCAGTTACGTACTAGCGGGAGTAGAGACCCAGTACTTC
CASSYVLAGVETQYF
>TRBD2|TRBV4-3|TRBJ2-1|once|16
TGCGCCAGCAGCCAAGCTGCGGGGGTCTCCTACAATGAGCAGTTCTTC
CASSQAAGVSYNEQFF
>-|TRBV2|TRBJ2-1|many|18
TGTGCCAGCAGTGAATGGTTTGGCGGAACGAGCTCCTACAATGAGCAGTTCTTC
CASSEWFGGTSSYNEQFF
>-|TRBV30|TRBJ1-1|-|12
TGTGCCTGGACGAAGGAGAACACTGAAGCTTTCTTT
CAWTKENTEAFF
>-|TRBV19|TRBJ1-1|-|12
TGTGCCAGCGTGCTTGGGGCGCGTGAAGCTTTCTTT
CASVLGAREAFF
>-|TRBV27|TRBJ1-2|many|10
TGTGCCAGCAGTTTATATGGCTACACCTTC
CASSLYGYTF